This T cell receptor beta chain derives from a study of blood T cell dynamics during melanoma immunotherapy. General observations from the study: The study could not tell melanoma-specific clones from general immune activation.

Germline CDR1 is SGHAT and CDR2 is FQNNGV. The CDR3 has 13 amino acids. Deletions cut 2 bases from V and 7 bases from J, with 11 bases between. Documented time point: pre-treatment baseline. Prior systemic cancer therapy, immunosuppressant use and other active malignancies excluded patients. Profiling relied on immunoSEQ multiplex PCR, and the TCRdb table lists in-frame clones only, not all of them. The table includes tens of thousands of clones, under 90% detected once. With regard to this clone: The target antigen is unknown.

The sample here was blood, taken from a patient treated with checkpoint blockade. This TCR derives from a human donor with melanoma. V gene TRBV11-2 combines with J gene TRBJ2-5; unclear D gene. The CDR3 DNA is TGTGCCAGCAGCTTAAATGGTTGGGGGACCCAGTACTTC. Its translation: CASSLNGWGTQYF.